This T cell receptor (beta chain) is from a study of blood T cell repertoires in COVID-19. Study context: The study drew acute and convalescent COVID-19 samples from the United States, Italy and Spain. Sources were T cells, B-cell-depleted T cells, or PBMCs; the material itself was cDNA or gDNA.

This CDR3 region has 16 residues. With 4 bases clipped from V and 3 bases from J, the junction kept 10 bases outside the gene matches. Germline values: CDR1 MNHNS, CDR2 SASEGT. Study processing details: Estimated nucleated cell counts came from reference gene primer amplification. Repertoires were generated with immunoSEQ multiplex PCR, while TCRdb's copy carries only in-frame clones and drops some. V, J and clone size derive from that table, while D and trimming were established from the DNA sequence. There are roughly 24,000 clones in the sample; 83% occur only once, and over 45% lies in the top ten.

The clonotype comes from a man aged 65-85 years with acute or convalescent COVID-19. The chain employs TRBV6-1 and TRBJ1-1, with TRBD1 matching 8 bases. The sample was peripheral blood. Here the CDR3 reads CASSGGGQGKDTEAFF. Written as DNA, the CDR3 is TGTGCCAGCAGTGGGGGAGGACAGGGCAAGGACACTGAAGCTTTCTTT.